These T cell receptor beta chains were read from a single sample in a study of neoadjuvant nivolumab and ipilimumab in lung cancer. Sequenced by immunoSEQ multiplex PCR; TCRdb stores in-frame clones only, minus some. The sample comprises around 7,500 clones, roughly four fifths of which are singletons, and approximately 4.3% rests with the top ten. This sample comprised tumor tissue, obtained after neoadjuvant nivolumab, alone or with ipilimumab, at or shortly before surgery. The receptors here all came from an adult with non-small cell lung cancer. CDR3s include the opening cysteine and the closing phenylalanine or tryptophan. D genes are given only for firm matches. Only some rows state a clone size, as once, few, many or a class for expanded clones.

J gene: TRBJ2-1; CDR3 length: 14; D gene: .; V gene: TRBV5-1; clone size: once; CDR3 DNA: TGCGCCAGCAGCGGAACGGGAGCCTACAATGAGCAGTTCTTC; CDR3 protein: CASSGTGAYNEQFF
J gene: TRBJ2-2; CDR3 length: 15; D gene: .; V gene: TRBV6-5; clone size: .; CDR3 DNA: TGTGCCAGCAGTTACGATGTATACAGGGTCAGGGAGCTGTTTTTT; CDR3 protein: CASSYDVYRVRELFF
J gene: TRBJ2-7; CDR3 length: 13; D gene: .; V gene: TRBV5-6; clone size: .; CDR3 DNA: TGTGCCAGCAGTTACGACAGGTCGGGCGAGCAGTACTTC; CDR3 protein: CASSYDRSGEQYF
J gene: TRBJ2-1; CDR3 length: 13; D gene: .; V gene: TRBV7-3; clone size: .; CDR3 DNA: TGTGCCAGCAGCTTACGTCCGGCGGCTGAGCAGTTCTTC; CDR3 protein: CASSLRPAAEQFF
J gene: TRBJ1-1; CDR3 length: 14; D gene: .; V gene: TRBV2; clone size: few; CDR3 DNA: TGTGCCAGCAGTGAGGAGACGGTACCCTTTGAAGCTTTCTTT; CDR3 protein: CASSEETVPFEAFF
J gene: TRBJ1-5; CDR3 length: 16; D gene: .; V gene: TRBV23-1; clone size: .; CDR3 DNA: TGCGCCAGCAGTCAGCGGGGCAGGGAAAGCAATCAGCCCCAGCATTTT; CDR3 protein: CASSQRGRESNQPQHF
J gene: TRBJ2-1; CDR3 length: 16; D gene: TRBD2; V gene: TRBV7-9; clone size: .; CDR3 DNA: TGTGCCAGCAGCTTATTTCTGGCGGGAGTCGGCAATGAGCAGTTCTTC; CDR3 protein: CASSLFLAGVGNEQFF
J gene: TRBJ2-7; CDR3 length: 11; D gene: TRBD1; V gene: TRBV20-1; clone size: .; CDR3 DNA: TGCAGTGCTGGACAGGGATGGGAGCAGTACTTC; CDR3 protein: CSAGQGWEQYF
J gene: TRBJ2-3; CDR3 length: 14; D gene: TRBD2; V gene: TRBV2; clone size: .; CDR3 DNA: TGTGCCAGCAGGCGGGAGTTGGGCACAGATACGCAGTATTTT; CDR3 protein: CASRRELGTDTQYF
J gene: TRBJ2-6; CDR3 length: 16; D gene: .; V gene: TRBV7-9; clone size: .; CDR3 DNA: TGTGCCAGCAACCCCATACTTAGCTCTGGGGCCAACGTCCTGACTTTC; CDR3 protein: CASNPILSSGANVLTF
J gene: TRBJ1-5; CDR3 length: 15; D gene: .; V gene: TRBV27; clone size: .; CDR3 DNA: TGTGCCAGCCGCCGTGGATTTACTAGCAATCAGCCCCAGCATTTT; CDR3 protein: CASRRGFTSNQPQHF
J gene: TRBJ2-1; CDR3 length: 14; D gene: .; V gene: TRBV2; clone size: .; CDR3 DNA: TGTGCCAGTGGGGGCGTCGGGTCCTACAATGAGCAGTTCTTC; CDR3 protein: CASGGVGSYNEQFF
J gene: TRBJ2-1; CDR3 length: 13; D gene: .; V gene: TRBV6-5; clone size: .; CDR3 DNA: TGTGCCAGCAGTTCGTATCGGGTCGATGAGCAGTTCTTC; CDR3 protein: CASSSYRVDEQFF
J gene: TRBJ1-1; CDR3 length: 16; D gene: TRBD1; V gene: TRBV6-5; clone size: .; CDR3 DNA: TGTGCCAGCAGTTATCTTAGGGACAGGAGGGGCACTGAAGCTTTCTTT; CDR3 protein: CASSYLRDRRGTEAFF
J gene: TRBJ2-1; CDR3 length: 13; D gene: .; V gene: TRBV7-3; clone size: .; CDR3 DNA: TGTGCCAGCAGTTCGGACAGAGACAATGAGCAGTTCTTC; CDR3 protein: CASSSDRDNEQFF
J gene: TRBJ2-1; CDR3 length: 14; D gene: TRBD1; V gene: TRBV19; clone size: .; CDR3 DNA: TGTGCCAGTAGTCGGACAGGGGGAGGCACTGAGCAGTTCTTC; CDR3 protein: CASSRTGGGTEQFF
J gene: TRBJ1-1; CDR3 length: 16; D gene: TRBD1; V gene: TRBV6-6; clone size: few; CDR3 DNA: TGTGCCAGCAGAGATAGGAACGGACAGGGGCCCACTGAAGCTTTCTTT; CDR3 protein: CASRDRNGQGPTEAFF
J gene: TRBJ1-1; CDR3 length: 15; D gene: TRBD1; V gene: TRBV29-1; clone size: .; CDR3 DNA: TGCAGCGTTGGGGATAGGGGGCGAGGGTACGCTGAAGCTTTCTTT; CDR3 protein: CSVGDRGRGYAEAFF
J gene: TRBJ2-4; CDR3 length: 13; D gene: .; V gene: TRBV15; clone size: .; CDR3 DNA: TGTGCCACTCAGGGGAGGGGGCAAAACATTCAGTACTTC; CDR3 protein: CATQGRGQNIQYF
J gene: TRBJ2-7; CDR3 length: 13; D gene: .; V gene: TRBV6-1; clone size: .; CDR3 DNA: TGTGCCAGCAGTCCGGACTGGGCGTCCGAGCAGTACTTC; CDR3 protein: CASSPDWASEQYF
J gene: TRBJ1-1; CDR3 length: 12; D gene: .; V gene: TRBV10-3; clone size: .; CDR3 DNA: TGTGCCATAAAAAACAAGGGCACTGAAGCTTTCTTT; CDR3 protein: CAIKNKGTEAFF
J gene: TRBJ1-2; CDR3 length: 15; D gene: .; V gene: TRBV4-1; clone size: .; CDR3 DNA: TGCGCCAGCAGCCAAGGTATAGTCCGGATCTATGGCTACACCTTC; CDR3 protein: CASSQGIVRIYGYTF
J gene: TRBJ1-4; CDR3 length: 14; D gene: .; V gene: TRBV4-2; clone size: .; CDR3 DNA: TGTGCCAGCAGCCAAGATGTGGAGCTTAGGGCCATGTTTTTT; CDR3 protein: CASSQDVELRAMFF
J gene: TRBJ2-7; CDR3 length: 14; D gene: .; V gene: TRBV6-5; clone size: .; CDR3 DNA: TGTGCCAGCAGTGCCGACAGGTTCCCCTACGAGCAGTACTTC; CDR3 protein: CASSADRFPYEQYF
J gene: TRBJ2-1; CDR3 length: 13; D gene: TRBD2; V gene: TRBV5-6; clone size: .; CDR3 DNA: TGTGCCAGCAGCCCCCGGACTAGGAATGAGCAGTTCTTC; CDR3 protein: CASSPRTRNEQFF
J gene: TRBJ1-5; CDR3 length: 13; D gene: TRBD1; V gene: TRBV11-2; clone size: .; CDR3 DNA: TGTGCCAGCAAGGAGGGGGCTCATCAGCCCCAGCATTTT; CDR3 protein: CASKEGAHQPQHF
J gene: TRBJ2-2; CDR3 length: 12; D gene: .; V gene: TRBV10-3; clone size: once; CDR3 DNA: TGTGCCATCAGTTCTCCGACCGGGGAGCTGTTTTTT; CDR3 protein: CAISSPTGELFF
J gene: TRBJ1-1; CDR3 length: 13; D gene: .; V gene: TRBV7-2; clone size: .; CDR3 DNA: TGTGCCAGCAGCTTAACGACGAACACTGAAGCTTTCTTT; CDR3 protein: CASSLTTNTEAFF